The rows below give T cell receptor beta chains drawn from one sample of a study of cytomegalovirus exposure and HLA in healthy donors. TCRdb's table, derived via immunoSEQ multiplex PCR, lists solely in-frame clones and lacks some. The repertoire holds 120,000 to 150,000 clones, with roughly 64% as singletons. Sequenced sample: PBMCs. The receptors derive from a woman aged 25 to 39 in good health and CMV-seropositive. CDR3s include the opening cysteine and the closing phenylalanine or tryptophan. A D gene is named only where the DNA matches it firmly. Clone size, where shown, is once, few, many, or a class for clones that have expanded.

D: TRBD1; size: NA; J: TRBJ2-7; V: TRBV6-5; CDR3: CASSQTGGSSYEQYF; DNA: TGTGCCAGCAGTCAGACAGGGGGAAGCTCCTACGAGCAGTACTTC
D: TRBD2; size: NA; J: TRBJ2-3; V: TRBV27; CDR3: CASSLVGGADTQYF; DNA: TGTGCCAGCAGTTTAGTTGGGGGGGCAGATACGCAGTATTTT
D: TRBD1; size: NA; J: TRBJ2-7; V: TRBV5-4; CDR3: CASSRGQGSSYEQYF; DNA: TGTGCCAGCAGCAGGGGACAGGGTAGCTCCTACGAGCAGTACTTC
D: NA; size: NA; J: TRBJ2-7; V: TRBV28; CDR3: CASSSADPPYEQYF; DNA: TGTGCCAGCAGTTCAGCGGATCCTCCCTACGAGCAGTACTTC
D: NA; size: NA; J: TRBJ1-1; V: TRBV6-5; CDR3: CASSYSPSTEAFF; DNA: TGTGCCAGCAGTTACTCGCCGAGCACTGAAGCTTTCTTT
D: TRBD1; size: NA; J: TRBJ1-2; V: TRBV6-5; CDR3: CASSYDRVGYTF; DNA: TGTGCCAGCAGTTACGACAGGGTTGGCTACACCTTC
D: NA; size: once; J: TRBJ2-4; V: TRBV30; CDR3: CAWNRGVENIQYF; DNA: TGTGCCTGGAACCGGGGAGTTGAAAACATTCAGTACTTC
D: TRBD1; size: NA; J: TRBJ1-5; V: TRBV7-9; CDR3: CASSFSPDRAPQPQHF; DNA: TGTGCCAGCAGCTTTTCCCCCGACAGGGCCCCTCAGCCCCAGCATTTT
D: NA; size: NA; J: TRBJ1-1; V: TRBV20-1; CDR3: CSVRSNTEAFF; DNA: TGCAGTGTGCGCTCGAACACTGAAGCTTTCTTT
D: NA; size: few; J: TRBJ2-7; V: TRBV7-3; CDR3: CASSSRDNPYEQYF; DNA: TGTGCCAGCAGCTCCCGGGACAACCCCTACGAGCAGTACTTC
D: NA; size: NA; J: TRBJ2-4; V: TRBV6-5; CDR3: CASSYGATSKNIQYF; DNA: TGTGCCAGCAGTTACGGGGCTACCTCTAAAAACATTCAGTACTTC
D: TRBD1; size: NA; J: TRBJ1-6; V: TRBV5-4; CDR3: CAGRAGGDYNSPLHF; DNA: TGTGCCGGCCGAGCAGGGGGCGACTATAATTCACCCCTCCACTTT
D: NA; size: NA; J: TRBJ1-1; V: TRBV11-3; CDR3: CASSLGAGNTEAFF; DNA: TGTGCCAGCAGCTTAGGGGCAGGGAACACTGAAGCTTTCTTT
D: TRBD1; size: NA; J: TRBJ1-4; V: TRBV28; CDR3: CASSSGGTGNEKLFF; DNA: TGTGCCAGCAGCTCAGGCGGGACAGGGAATGAAAAACTGTTTTTT
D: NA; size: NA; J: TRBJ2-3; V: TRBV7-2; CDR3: CASSLRGEDTQYF; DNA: TGTGCCAGCAGCTTACGGGGTGAAGATACGCAGTATTTT
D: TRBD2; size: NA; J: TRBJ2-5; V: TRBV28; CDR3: CASSSGGLAAETQYF; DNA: TGTGCCAGCAGCTCTGGGGGACTAGCGGCCGAGACCCAGTACTTC
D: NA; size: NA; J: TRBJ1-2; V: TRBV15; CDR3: CATSRDRQNYGYTF; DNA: TGTGCCACCAGCAGAGATCGTCAGAACTATGGCTACACCTTC
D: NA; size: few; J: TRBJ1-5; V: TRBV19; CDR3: CASSPIDGNQPQHF; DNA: TGTGCCAGTAGCCCAATCGACGGGAATCAGCCCCAGCATTTT
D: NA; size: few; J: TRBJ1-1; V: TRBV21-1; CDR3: CASSKKTVMNTEAFF; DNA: TGTGCCAGCAGCAAGAAGACTGTAATGAACACTGAAGCTTTCTTT
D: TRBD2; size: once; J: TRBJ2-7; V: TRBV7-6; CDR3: CASSLLGASGGSFYEQYF; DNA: TGTGCCAGCAGCTTACTGGGGGCTAGCGGGGGTAGTTTCTACGAGCAGTACTTC
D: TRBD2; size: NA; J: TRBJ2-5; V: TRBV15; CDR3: CATSARRGVETQYF; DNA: TGTGCCACCAGCGCCAGGCGGGGGGTCGAGACCCAGTACTTC
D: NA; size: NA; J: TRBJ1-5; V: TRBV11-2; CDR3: CASSLNGGAQPQHF; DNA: TGTGCCAGCAGCTTAAATGGGGGCGCGCAGCCCCAGCATTTT
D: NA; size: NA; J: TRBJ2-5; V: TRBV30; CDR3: CAWTFYSGFAETQYF; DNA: TGTGCCTGGACGTTTTATTCGGGGTTTGCAGAGACCCAGTACTTC
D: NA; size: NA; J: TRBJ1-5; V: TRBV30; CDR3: CAWTEGGDNQPQHF; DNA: TGTGCCTGGACAGAGGGGGGGGACAATCAGCCCCAGCATTTT
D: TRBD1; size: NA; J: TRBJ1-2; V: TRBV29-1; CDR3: CSVLGDRVGYGYTF; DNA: TGCAGCGTTTTGGGCGACAGGGTCGGCTATGGCTACACCTTC
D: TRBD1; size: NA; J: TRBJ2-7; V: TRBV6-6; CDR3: CASSPGQSPYEQYF; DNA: TGTGCCAGCAGTCCGGGACAGTCCCCCTACGAGCAGTACTTC
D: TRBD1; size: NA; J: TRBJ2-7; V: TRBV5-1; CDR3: CASSPVPGQGRTEQYF; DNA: TGCGCCAGCAGCCCTGTTCCTGGACAGGGGCGGACGGAGCAGTACTTC
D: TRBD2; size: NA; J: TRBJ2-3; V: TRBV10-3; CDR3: CAISGRAGGGGADTQYF; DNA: TGTGCCATCAGTGGAAGGGCGGGGGGCGGCGGGGCAGATACGCAGTATTTT
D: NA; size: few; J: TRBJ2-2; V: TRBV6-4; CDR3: CASSDQGGGKLFF; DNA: TGTGCCAGCAGTGATCAGGGAGGAGGGAAGCTGTTTTTT
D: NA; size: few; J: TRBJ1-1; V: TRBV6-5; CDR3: CASSYSVSATPHEAFF; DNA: TGTGCCAGCAGTTACTCGGTCAGCGCCACACCCCATGAAGCTTTCTTT
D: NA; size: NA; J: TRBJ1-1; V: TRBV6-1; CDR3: CASSYAWSNTEAFF; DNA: TGTGCCAGCAGTTATGCTTGGAGTAACACTGAAGCTTTCTTT
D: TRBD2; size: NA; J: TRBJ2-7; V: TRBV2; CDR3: CASRGTSGSREQYF; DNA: TGTGCCAGCAGGGGGACTAGCGGGAGTCGCGAGCAGTACTTC
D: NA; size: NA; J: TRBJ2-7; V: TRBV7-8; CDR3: CASSSAEFGGKSYEQYF; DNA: TGTGCCAGCAGCTCTGCCGAGTTCGGGGGTAAATCCTACGAGCAGTACTTC
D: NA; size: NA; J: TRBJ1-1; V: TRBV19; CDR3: CASSITGTEAFF; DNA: TGTGCCAGTAGTATAACAGGGACTGAAGCTTTCTTT
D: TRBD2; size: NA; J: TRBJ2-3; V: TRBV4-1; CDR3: CASSQARTSGGMALSLF; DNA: TGCGCCAGCAGCCAAGCAAGGACTAGCGGGGGGATGGCCCTCAGTCTTTTT
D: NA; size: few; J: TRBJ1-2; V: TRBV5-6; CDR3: CASSLRAGDGYTF; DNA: TGTGCCAGCAGCCTGCGGGCTGGGGATGGCTACACCTTC
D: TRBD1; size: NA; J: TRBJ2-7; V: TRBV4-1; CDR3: CASSQQRDRGNEQYF; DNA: TGCGCCAGCAGCCAACAAAGGGACAGGGGTAACGAGCAGTACTTC
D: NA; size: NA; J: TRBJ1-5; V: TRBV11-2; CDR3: CASSLGGGNQPQHF; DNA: TGTGCCAGCAGCCTAGGAGGTGGCAATCAGCCCCAGCATTTT
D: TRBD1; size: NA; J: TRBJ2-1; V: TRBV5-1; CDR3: CASSYGDRAHEQFF; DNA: TGCGCCAGCAGCTACGGGGACAGGGCACATGAGCAGTTCTTC
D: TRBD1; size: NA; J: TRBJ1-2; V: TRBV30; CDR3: CAWAPGTGLRNYGYTF; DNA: TGTGCCTGGGCCCCCGGGACAGGGCTTCGTAACTATGGCTACACCTTC
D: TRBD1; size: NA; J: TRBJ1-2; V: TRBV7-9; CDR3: CASSQGDRTNYGYTF; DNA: TGTGCCAGCAGTCAAGGGGACAGAACAAACTATGGCTACACCTTC
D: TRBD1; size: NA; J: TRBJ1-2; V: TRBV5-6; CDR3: CASSPDRANGYTF; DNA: TGTGCCAGCAGCCCGGACAGGGCGAATGGCTACACCTTC
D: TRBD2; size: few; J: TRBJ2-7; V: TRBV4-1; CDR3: CASGGVGGGRTIPYEQYF; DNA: TGCGCCAGCGGCGGCGTAGGCGGGGGGCGAACTATCCCCTACGAGCAGTACTTC
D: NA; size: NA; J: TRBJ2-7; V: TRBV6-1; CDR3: CASSEADLLSYEQYF; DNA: TGTGCCAGCAGTGAAGCTGACTTACTATCCTACGAGCAGTACTTC
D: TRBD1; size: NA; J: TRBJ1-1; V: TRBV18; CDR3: CASSPTPGQEATEAFF; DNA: TGTGCCAGCTCACCTACTCCGGGACAGGAGGCCACTGAAGCTTTCTTT
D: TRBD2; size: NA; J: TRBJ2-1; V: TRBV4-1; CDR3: CASSQDRGGAREQFF; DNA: TGCGCCAGCAGCCAAGATCGCGGGGGGGCTAGGGAGCAGTTCTTC
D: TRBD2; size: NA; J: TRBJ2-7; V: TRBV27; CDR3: CASSPLAGGLVQYF; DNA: TGTGCCAGCAGTCCCTTAGCGGGAGGGCTGGTGCAGTACTTC
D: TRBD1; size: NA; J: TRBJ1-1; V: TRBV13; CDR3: CASSLGTSTGGHEAFF; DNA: TGTGCCAGCAGCTTAGGCACCTCGACAGGGGGGCATGAAGCTTTCTTT
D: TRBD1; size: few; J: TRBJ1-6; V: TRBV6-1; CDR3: CASSEALIWSVRGNSPLHF; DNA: TGTGCCAGCAGTGAAGCGTTAATCTGGAGTGTCAGGGGGAATTCACCCCTCCACTTT
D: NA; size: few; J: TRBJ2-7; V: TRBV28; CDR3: CASTRDNYEQYF; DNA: TGTGCCAGCACCCGGGACAACTACGAGCAGTACTTC
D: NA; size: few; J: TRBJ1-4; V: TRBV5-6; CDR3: CASSPDRATNEKLFF; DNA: TGTGCCAGCAGCCCGGACAGAGCAACTAATGAAAAACTGTTTTTT
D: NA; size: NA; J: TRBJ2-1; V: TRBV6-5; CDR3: CASSYPGSSYNEQFF; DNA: TGTGCCAGCAGTTACCCCGGGAGCTCCTACAATGAGCAGTTCTTC
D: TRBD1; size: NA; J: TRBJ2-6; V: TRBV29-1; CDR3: CSVQGAGANVLTF; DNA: TGCAGCGTACAGGGGGCTGGGGCCAACGTCCTGACTTTC
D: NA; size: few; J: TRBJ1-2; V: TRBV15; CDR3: CATSNRQAAGGYTF; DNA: TGTGCCACCAGCAACAGACAGGCAGCCGGTGGCTACACCTTC
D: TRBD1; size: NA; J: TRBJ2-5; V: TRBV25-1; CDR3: CASTRLQGPQETQYF; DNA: TGTGCCAGCACACGACTACAGGGGCCCCAAGAGACCCAGTACTTC
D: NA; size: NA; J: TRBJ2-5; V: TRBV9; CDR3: CASSFTYGVQETQYF; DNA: TGTGCCAGCAGCTTCACTTACGGGGTGCAAGAGACCCAGTACTTC
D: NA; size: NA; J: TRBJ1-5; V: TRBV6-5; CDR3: CASSYSGGGPQHF; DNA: TGTGCCAGCAGTTACTCTGGTGGAGGGCCCCAGCATTTT